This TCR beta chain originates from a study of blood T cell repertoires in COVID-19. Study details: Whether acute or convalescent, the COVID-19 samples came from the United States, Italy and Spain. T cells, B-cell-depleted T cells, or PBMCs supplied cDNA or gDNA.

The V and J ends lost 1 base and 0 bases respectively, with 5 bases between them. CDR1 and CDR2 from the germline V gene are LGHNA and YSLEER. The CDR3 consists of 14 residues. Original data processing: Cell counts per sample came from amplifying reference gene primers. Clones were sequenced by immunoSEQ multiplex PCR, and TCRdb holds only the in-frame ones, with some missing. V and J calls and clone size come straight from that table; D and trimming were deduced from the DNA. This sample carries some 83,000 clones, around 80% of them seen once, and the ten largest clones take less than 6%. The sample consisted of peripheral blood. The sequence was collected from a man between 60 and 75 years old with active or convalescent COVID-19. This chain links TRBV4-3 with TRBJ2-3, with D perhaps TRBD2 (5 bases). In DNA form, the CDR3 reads TGCGCCAGCAGCCAAGCGGGGAGCACAGATACGCAGTATTTT. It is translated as CASSQAGSTDTQYF.